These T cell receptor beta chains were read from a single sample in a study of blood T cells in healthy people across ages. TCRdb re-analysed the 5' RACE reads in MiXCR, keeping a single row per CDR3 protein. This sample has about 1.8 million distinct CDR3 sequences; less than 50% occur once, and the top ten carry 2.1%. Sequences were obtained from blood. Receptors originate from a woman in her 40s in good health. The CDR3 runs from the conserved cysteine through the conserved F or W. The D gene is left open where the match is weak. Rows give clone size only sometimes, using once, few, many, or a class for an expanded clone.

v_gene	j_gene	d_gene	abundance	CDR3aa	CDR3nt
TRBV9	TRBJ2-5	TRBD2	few	CASSVDSDGGLVETQYF	TGTGCCAGCAGCGTAGATTCGGACGGGGGGTTGGTAGAGACCCAGTACTTC
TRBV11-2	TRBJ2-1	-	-	CASSLAGGGSNEQFF	TGTGCCAGCAGCTTAGCTGGGGGGGGCTCCAATGAGCAGTTCTTC
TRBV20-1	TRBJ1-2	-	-	CSAPPGAGGYTF	TGCAGTGCCCCTCCGGGGGCCGGTGGCTACACCTTC
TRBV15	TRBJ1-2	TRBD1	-	CATSRDRDRGYTF	TGTGCCACCAGCAGGGACAGGGATCGGGGCTACACCTTC
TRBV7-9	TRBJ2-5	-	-	CASSSSGAGGETQYF	TGTGCCAGCAGCTCCTCCGGGGCTGGGGGGGAGACCCAGTACTTC
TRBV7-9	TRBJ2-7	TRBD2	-	CAGYPPSGREVSYEQYF	TGTGCCGGCTACCCACCTAGCGGCAGGGAAGTTTCCTACGAGCAGTACTTC
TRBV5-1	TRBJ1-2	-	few	CASSSGTQNYGYTF	TGCGCCAGCAGTTCCGGGACACAGAACTATGGCTACACCTTC
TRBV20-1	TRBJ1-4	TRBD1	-	CSAPGQGYEKLFF	TGCAGTGCTCCGGGACAGGGATATGAAAAACTGTTTTTT
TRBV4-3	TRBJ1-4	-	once	CASSQDRAGLGEKLFF	TGCGCCAGCAGCCAAGATAGGGCAGGCTTGGGTGAAAAACTGTTTTTT
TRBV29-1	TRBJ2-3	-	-	CSVDRDGTDTQYF	TGCAGCGTTGACAGGGATGGTACAGATACGCAGTATTTT
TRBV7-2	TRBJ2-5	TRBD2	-	CASSSRDGGARETQYF	TGTGCCAGCAGCTCCCGGGACGGGGGGGCCCGAGAGACCCAGTACTTC
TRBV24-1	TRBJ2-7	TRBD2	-	CATSDYASGGNNEQYF	TGTGCCACCAGTGATTATGCTAGCGGGGGGAATAATGAGCAGTACTTC
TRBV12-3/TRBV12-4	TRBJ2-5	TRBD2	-	CASSLPSGEQETQYF	TGTGCCAGCAGTTTGCCAAGCGGGGAACAAGAGACCCAGTACTTC
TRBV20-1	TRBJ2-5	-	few	CSAGGTSRETQYF	TGCAGTGCTGGCGGGACTTCGCGAGAGACCCAGTACTTC
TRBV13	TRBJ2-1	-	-	CASSLQSHLLWGKFF	TGTGCCAGCAGCCTCCAAAGCCATCTACTCTGGGGGAAGTTCTTC
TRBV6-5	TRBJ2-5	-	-	CATLTTTAETQYF	TGTGCCACCCTGACTACCACTGCGGAGACCCAGTACTTC
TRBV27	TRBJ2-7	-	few	CASSLLDRNEQYF	TGTGCCAGCAGTTTATTGGACAGAAACGAGCAGTACTTC
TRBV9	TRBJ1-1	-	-	CASSVSGSGVHTEAFF	TGTGCCAGCAGCGTAAGCGGTTCGGGCGTTCACACTGAAGCTTTCTTT
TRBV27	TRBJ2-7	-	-	CASSSTRGGQNYEQYF	TGTGCCAGCAGTTCCACCAGAGGGGGGCAAAACTACGAGCAGTACTTC
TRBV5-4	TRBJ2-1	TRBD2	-	CASSSAGGGRHEQFF	TGTGCCAGCAGCTCCGCGGGGGGAGGAAGGCATGAGCAGTTCTTC
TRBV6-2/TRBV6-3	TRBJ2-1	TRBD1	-	CASRRQGTADNEQFF	TGTGCCAGCAGACGCCAAGGGACAGCCGACAATGAGCAGTTCTTC
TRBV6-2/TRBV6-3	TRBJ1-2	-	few	CASRKSGSSLNYGYTF	TGTGCCAGCAGGAAATCGGGCTCCTCACTTAACTATGGCTACACCTTC
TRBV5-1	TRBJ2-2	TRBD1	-	CASRGAGGSITGELFF	TGCGCCAGCAGAGGGGCAGGGGGCTCGATCACCGGGGAGCTGTTTTTT
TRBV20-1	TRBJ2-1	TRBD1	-	CSPHPGQGAGNEQFF	TGCAGTCCTCACCCGGGACAGGGGGCCGGGAATGAGCAGTTCTTC
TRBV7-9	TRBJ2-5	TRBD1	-	CASSPLKQTGGETQYF	TGTGCCAGCAGCCCGTTAAAGCAGACAGGGGGCGAGACCCAGTACTTC
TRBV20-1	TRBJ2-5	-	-	CSARDLEGLVSETRYF	TGCAGTGCTAGAGACCTAGAGGGGTTGGTATCTGAGACCCGGTACTTC
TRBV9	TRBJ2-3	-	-	CASSVDLGGRTQYF	TGTGCCAGCAGCGTAGATCTAGGGGGTCGTACGCAGTATTTT
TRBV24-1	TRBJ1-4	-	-	CATSDPARGEKLFF	TGTGCCACCAGTGATCCTGCCCGGGGGGAAAAACTGTTTTTT
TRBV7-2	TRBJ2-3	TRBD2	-	CASSWAGGITDTQYF	TGTGCCAGCAGCTGGGCGGGGGGCATCACAGATACGCAGTATTTT
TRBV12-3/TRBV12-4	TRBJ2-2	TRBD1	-	CATSGGAGGELFF	TGTGCCACTTCAGGGGGCGCCGGCGGGGAGCTGTTTTTT
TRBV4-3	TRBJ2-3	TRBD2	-	CASSQGSAGGNTDTQYF	TGCGCCAGCAGCCAAGGATCGGCGGGGGGCAACACAGATACGCAGTATTTT
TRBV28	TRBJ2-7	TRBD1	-	CASSLRGTGIHEQYF	TGTGCCAGCAGTTTACGCGGGACAGGGATCCACGAGCAGTACTTC
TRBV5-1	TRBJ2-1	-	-	CASSLGTEQETQFF	TGCGCCAGCAGCTTGGGGACAGAACAAGAGACCCAGTTCTTC
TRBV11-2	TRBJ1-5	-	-	CASSLDLASQPQHF	TGTGCCAGCAGCTTAGACTTGGCAAGTCAGCCCCAGCATTTT
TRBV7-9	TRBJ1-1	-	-	CASSFGLGNTEAFF	TGTGCCAGCAGCTTTGGGCTAGGGAACACTGAAGCTTTCTTT
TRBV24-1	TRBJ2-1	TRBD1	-	CATTDRANPEQFF	TGTGCCACCACCGACAGGGCCAACCCAGAGCAGTTCTTC
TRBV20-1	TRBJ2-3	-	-	CSATPGFTDTQYF	TGCAGTGCTACCCCGGGATTCACAGATACGCAGTATTTT
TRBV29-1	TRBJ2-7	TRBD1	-	CSVLRDSHEQYF	TGCAGCGTCCTCCGGGACAGCCACGAGCAGTACTTC
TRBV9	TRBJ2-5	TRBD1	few	CASSPADWTGGFGGETQYF	TGTGCCAGCAGCCCCGCCGACTGGACAGGGGGCTTTGGTGGTGAGACCCAGTACTTC
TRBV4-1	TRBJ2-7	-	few	CASSTMVTDYEQYF	TGCGCCAGCAGCACAATGGTAACCGACTACGAGCAGTACTTC
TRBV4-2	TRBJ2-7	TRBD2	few	CASSQGLAGGRRVEQYF	TGTGCCAGCAGCCAAGGACTAGCGGGGGGCCGACGTGTCGAGCAGTACTTC
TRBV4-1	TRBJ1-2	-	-	CASSQEGRVGYTF	TGCGCCAGCAGCCAAGAGGGCAGGGTCGGCTACACCTTC
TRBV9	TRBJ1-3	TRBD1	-	CASSGTGNSGNTIYF	TGTGCCAGCAGCGGGACAGGTAACTCTGGAAACACCATATATTTT
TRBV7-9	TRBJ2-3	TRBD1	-	CASSSQGIGTDTQYF	TGTGCCAGCAGCTCACAGGGGATAGGGACAGATACGCAGTATTTT
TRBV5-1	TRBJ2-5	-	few	CASSSPHKAGAETQYF	TGCGCCAGCAGCTCGCCCCACAAAGCCGGTGCGGAGACCCAGTACTTC
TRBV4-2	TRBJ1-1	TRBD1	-	CASSTGDLNTEAFF	TGTGCCAGCAGCACAGGGGACTTGAACACTGAAGCTTTCTTT
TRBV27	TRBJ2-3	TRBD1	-	CASSRTGNEDTQYF	TGTGCCAGCAGCAGGACAGGTAACGAGGATACGCAGTATTTT
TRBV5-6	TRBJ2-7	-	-	CASSLGSFLYEQYF	TGTGCCAGCAGCTTGGGAAGTTTTTTATACGAGCAGTACTTC
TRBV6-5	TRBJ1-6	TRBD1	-	CASSYFGTVYNSPLHF	TGTGCCAGCAGTTATTTCGGGACAGTATATAATTCACCCCTCCACTTT
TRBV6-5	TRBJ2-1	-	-	CASKEVGNEQFF	TGTGCCAGCAAAGAAGTAGGGAATGAGCAGTTCTTC
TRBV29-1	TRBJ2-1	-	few	CSAGRVGSYNEQFF	TGCAGCGCCGGACGGGTGGGCTCCTACAATGAGCAGTTCTTC